This TCR beta chain was obtained from a study of T cell responses to AZD1222 COVID-19 vaccine. Broader study findings: Among AZD1222 vaccinees, only 5 to 7 were seropositive at baseline.

This table comes from immunoSEQ multiplex PCR, and its TCRdb copy is limited to in-frame clones, with some not included. Of over 120,000 clones in the sample, 85% to 95% were seen once. As regards this clone: Its target is not known.

The V gene lost 4 bases and the J gene lost 8 bases, with 15 bases spanning the gap. CDR3 length: 15 residues. Germline CDR1 reads SGHTA; CDR2 reads FQGNSA. This clonotype was sampled from an adult who received the AZD1222 COVID-19 vaccine. The sequencing used peripheral blood, collected 28 days after the second AZD1222 dose. The genes are TRBV7-2 and TRBJ1-6; no definite D call. CDR3 protein: CASSSRGPWDSPLHF. Written as DNA, the CDR3 is TGTGCCAGCAGCTCTCGAGGGCCCTGGGATTCACCCCTCCACTTT.